A selection of T cell receptor beta chains follows, all from one sample in a study of blood T cells in healthy people across ages. TCRdb re-called the 5' RACE reads with MiXCR, one entry per CDR3 protein. This sample has some 1.1 million distinct CDR3 sequences; less than 45% occur once, and the top ten carry roughly 13%. The sequencing sample was made of blood. The origin of the receptors is a man in his late teens or twenties in good health. Each CDR3 is given with its conserved first and last residue. D genes are given only for firm matches. Clone size appears in some rows only: once, few, many, or a class for an expanded clone.

j_gene: TRBJ2-1
abundance: -
v_gene: TRBV28
d_gene: TRBD1
CDR3nt: TGTGCCAGCACCCCTTCGACAGGGCCGTACAATGAGCAGTTCTTC
CDR3aa: CASTPSTGPYNEQFF

j_gene: TRBJ2-7
abundance: -
v_gene: TRBV5-1
d_gene: TRBD2
CDR3nt: TGCGCCAGCAGGAGCGGGGGAGTCGAGCAGTACTTC
CDR3aa: CASRSGGVEQYF

j_gene: TRBJ2-2
abundance: few
v_gene: TRBV4-1
d_gene: -
CDR3nt: TGTGCCAGCAGCCAGGGGGGCGGGGAGCTGTTTTTT
CDR3aa: CASSQGGGELFF

j_gene: TRBJ2-3
abundance: -
v_gene: TRBV7-3
d_gene: -
CDR3nt: TGTGCCGGCAGCATCAATCAGGGAATGGATACGCAGTATTTT
CDR3aa: CAGSINQGMDTQYF

j_gene: TRBJ1-1
abundance: -
v_gene: TRBV7-2
d_gene: -
CDR3nt: TGTGCCAGCACGCCAGAGCCAGAAAAGAACACTGAAGCTTTCTTT
CDR3aa: CASTPEPEKNTEAFF

j_gene: TRBJ2-3
abundance: -
v_gene: TRBV20-1
d_gene: TRBD2
CDR3nt: TGCAGTGCTCCCAACCCGACTAGCGGGACCACAGATACGCAGTATTTT
CDR3aa: CSAPNPTSGTTDTQYF

j_gene: TRBJ2-1
abundance: many
v_gene: TRBV10-3
d_gene: TRBD2
CDR3nt: TGTGCCATCAGTCTGACTAGCGGGGGGATATACAATGAGCAGTTCTTC
CDR3aa: CAISLTSGGIYNEQFF

j_gene: TRBJ1-5
abundance: -
v_gene: TRBV4-2
d_gene: -
CDR3nt: TGTGCCAGCAGCCAAGATAGCGGGGGCAATCAGCCCCAGCATTTT
CDR3aa: CASSQDSGGNQPQHF

j_gene: TRBJ2-3
abundance: many
v_gene: TRBV3-1
d_gene: -
CDR3nt: TGTGCCAGCAGCCAGCTACAGCGACGCACAGATACGCAGTATTTT
CDR3aa: CASSQLQRRTDTQYF

j_gene: TRBJ1-4
abundance: -
v_gene: TRBV6-6
d_gene: -
CDR3nt: TGTGCCAGCAGTTACTCGAGGGGCAGACAGCCAAATGAAAAACTGTTTTTT
CDR3aa: CASSYSRGRQPNEKLFF

j_gene: TRBJ1-2
abundance: -
v_gene: TRBV29-1
d_gene: -
CDR3nt: TGCAGCGTTGTAAACCCGGAGGGGCATGGCTACACCTTC
CDR3aa: CSVVNPEGHGYTF

j_gene: TRBJ1-1
abundance: -
v_gene: TRBV20-1
d_gene: TRBD1
CDR3nt: TGCAGTGCTTTCCACCGGGACAGGGGACGGGAGAACACTGAAGCTTTCTTT
CDR3aa: CSAFHRDRGRENTEAFF

j_gene: TRBJ1-2
abundance: -
v_gene: TRBV12-3/TRBV12-4
d_gene: -
CDR3nt: TGTGCCAGCAGTTTAGCGCGCGATATGGGCGGCTACACCTTC
CDR3aa: CASSLARDMGGYTF

j_gene: TRBJ1-5
abundance: few
v_gene: TRBV12-3/TRBV12-4
d_gene: -
CDR3nt: TGTGCCAGCAGCAGGGGATATAGCAATCAGCCCCAGCATTTT
CDR3aa: CASSRGYSNQPQHF

j_gene: TRBJ2-3
abundance: few
v_gene: TRBV7-2
d_gene: TRBD2
CDR3nt: TGTGCCAGCAGCTTAGTAGCGGGGGGGTCCGATACGCAGTATTTT
CDR3aa: CASSLVAGGSDTQYF

j_gene: TRBJ1-1
abundance: -
v_gene: TRBV7-9
d_gene: -
CDR3nt: TGTGCCAGCAGCCCCGTGGCCTCCCCTCTGAACACTGAAGCTTTCTTT
CDR3aa: CASSPVASPLNTEAFF

j_gene: TRBJ1-5
abundance: few
v_gene: TRBV15
d_gene: -
CDR3nt: TGTGCCACCAGCATAGGGGATAGGAGGGGAGATCAGCCCCAGCATTTT
CDR3aa: CATSIGDRRGDQPQHF

j_gene: TRBJ1-2
abundance: once
v_gene: TRBV29-1
d_gene: TRBD1
CDR3nt: TGCAACGTTGAACGGTACAGGGGGCATCACTATGGCTACACCTTC
CDR3aa: CNVERYRGHHYGYTF

j_gene: TRBJ1-4
abundance: few
v_gene: TRBV28
d_gene: -
CDR3nt: TGTGCCAGCAGTTTTGGTACCGTCGGTAATGAAAAACTGTTTTTT
CDR3aa: CASSFGTVGNEKLFF

j_gene: TRBJ2-2
abundance: once
v_gene: TRBV6-1
d_gene: -
CDR3nt: TGTGCCAGCAGTGATCGCGCTAGCGTTACGAACACCGGGGAGCTGTTTTTT
CDR3aa: CASSDRASVTNTGELFF

j_gene: TRBJ2-5
abundance: few
v_gene: TRBV3-1
d_gene: -
CDR3nt: TGTGCCAGCAGCCAAGTGGGACGGCAGTACTTC
CDR3aa: CASSQVGRQYF

j_gene: TRBJ1-4
abundance: -
v_gene: TRBV12-3/TRBV12-4
d_gene: -
CDR3nt: TGTGCCAGCAGTGGGCAGGAGAATGAAAAACTGTTTTTT
CDR3aa: CASSGQENEKLFF

j_gene: TRBJ2-2
abundance: -
v_gene: TRBV6-5
d_gene: -
CDR3nt: TGTGTCAGCAGTTACGCAGGGGCGATTGACACCGGGGAGCTGTTTTTT
CDR3aa: CVSSYAGAIDTGELFF

j_gene: TRBJ2-3
abundance: -
v_gene: TRBV7-2
d_gene: TRBD2
CDR3nt: TGTGCCAGCAGCTTAGTAGCGGGGGGGCGATCGGATACGCAGTATTTT
CDR3aa: CASSLVAGGRSDTQYF

j_gene: TRBJ1-2
abundance: few
v_gene: TRBV12-3/TRBV12-4
d_gene: -
CDR3nt: TGTGCCAGCAACATCAGGGGTATAGGGTATGGCTACACCTTC
CDR3aa: CASNIRGIGYGYTF